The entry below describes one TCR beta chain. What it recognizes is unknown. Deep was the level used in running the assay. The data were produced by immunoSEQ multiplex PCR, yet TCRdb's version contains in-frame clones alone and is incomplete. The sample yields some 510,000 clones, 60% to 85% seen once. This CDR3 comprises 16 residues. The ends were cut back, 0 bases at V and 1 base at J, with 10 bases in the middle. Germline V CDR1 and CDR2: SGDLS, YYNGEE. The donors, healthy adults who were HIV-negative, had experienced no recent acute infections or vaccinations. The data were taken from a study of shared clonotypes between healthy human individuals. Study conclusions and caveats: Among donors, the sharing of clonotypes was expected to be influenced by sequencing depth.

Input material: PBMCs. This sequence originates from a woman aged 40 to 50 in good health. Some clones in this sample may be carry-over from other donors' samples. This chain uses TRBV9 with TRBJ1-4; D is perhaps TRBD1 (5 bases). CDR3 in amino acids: CASSVEGSGTNEKLFF. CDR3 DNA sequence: TGTGCCAGCAGCGTAGAGGGGAGTGGAACTAATGAAAAACTGTTTTTT.